The 22 T cell receptor beta chains in this list originate from one sample, sequenced in a study of technical replicates of blood from several donors. Profiling relied on immunoSEQ multiplex PCR, and the TCRdb table lists in-frame clones only, not all of them. Among around 70,000 clones listed, just under 95% were seen once. Input material: T cells isolated from PBMCs. The receptors were sampled from a human donor in good health.

This clone was found once. DNA of the CDR3: TGCGCCAGCAGCCAAAAGGTTCAGGGGGCCGTCGAAAAACTGTTTTTT. Its protein is CASSQKVQGAVEKLFF. The chain links TRBV4-1 to TRBJ1-4; 8 bases agree with TRBD1. J lost 8 bases, V lost 2 bases, and 10 bases had no gene match. Per germline, CDR1 MGHRA and CDR2 YSYEKL. This CDR3 contains 16 residues.

This chain joins TRBV18 and TRBJ2-2; 8 nucleotides match TRBD1. The germline V gene encodes CDR1 KGHSH and CDR2 LQKENI. This CDR3 comprises 16 residues. Trimming took 3 bases from V and 0 from J; bases not matched to a gene: 3. The CDR3 region is CASSPAQGANTGELFF. CDR3 coding DNA: TGTGCCAGCTCACCGGCACAGGGGGCGAACACCGGGGAGCTGTTTTTT.

J is TRBJ2-5 and V is TRBV27, with TRBD1 as a possible D gene (6 bases). The CDR3 sequence is 17 residues long. Trimming removed 2 bases from V and 2 bases from J, with 18 bases in between. The germline gives CDR1 MNHEY, CDR2 SMNVEV (reference sequence). The CDR3 reads CASSLRWAGEDQETQYF. The CDR3 nucleotides are TGTGCCAGCAGTTTAAGATGGGCAGGGGAAGATCAAGAGACCCAGTACTTC.

The gene calls are TRBV7-6 and TRBJ2-7; 8 bases are a match to TRBD2. V gave up 4 bases and J gave up 5 bases; unmatched junction bases: 10. The CDR3 consists of 15 residues. Germline lookup yields CDR1 SGHVS and CDR2 FNYEAQ. The CDR3: CASSSQAGVANEQYF. The CDR3 coding sequence is TGTGCCAGCAGCTCTCAAGCGGGGGTAGCTAACGAGCAGTACTTC.

J is TRBJ2-5 and V is TRBV27, with TRBD1 matching 12 bases. The CDR3 runs 17 residues. Looked up from germline, CDR1 is MNHEY and CDR2 is SMNVEV (reference sequence). After removal of 5 bases from V and 4 bases from J, the junction contained 11 bases not matched to a gene. The DNA for the CDR3 is TGTGCCAGCAGTCCCAGGGACAGGGGGCGGAAAGGAGAGACCCAGTACTTC. Protein sequence: CASSPRDRGRKGETQYF.

The genes are TRBV27 and TRBJ2-6, with D hard to call. Germline V gene data show CDR1 as MNHEY and CDR2 as SMNVEV (reference sequence). Deletions cut 1 base from V and 0 bases from J, with 19 bases between. The CDR3 contains 20 residues. This CDR3 reads CASSLLASRHLSSGANVLTF. DNA of the CDR3: TGTGCCAGCAGTTTATTGGCTTCGCGACACCTGAGCTCTGGGGCCAACGTCCTGACTTTC.

This sequence joins TRBV28 and TRBJ1-5; D is unresolved. This CDR3 region has 11 residues. The germline gives CDR1 MDHEN, CDR2 SYDVKM. Trimming stripped 7 bases from V and 3 bases from J, with 4 bases between. CDR3 nucleotide sequence: TGTGCCAGCACCAACAATCAGCCCCAGCATTTT. This encodes CASTNNQPQHF.

The V and J genes are TRBV5-5 and TRBJ2-5, with TRBD1 matching 7 bases. The germline V gene encodes CDR1 SGHKS and CDR2 YYEKEE (reference sequence). The length of the CDR3 is 16 residues. Trimming at V came to 3 bases and at J to 5 bases, leaving 13 bases not matched to a gene. The CDR3 sequence is CASSYPGTAMGETQYF. CDR3 DNA sequence: TGTGCCAGCAGCTACCCCGGGACAGCCATGGGGGAGACCCAGTACTTC.

V usage is TRBV7-2 and J usage is TRBJ1-3, with D possibly being TRBD1 (6 bases). The CDR3 spans 17 residues. The V and J ends lost 1 base and 4 bases respectively, with 17 bases between them. CDR1 and CDR2 (germline): SGHTA, FQGNSA. The CDR3 DNA reads TGTGCCAGCAGCTTAGAGGGGACAAACACAGCCGGAAACACCATATATTTT. Amino acids: CASSLEGTNTAGNTIYF.

This chain joins TRBV15 and TRBJ1-1, with a possible D match to TRBD1 (5 bases). Germline V gene lookup returns CDR1 LNHNV and CDR2 YYDKDF (reference sequence). The CDR3 runs 16 residues. V gave up 0 bases and J gave up 5 bases, with 16 bases separating them. The CDR3 sequence: CATSRDRGTKGTEAFF. The CDR3 nucleotides read TGTGCCACCAGCAGAGATCGGGGGACGAAAGGGACTGAAGCTTTCTTT.

The chain recombines TRBV27 with TRBJ2-7, with 8 bases that match TRBD2. Germline V CDR1 and CDR2: MNHEY, SMNVEV (reference sequence). V dropped 5 bases and J dropped 4; count of bases not matched to a gene: 7. This CDR3 region has 14 residues. This CDR3 reads CASSLGLAGYEQYF. The CDR3 DNA sequence: TGTGCCAGCAGTCTCGGACTAGCTGGATACGAGCAGTACTTC.

The J gene is TRBJ2-7, the V gene TRBV5-4; tentative D call: TRBD1 (5 bases). The V gene's germline CDR1 is SGHNT and CDR2 YYREEE (reference sequence). V shed 3 bases and J shed 2 bases, with 12 bases lying between them. This CDR3 region has 14 residues. In DNA, the CDR3 is TGTGCCAGCAGCTCCACCGACAGCCCCTACGAGCAGTACTTC. Its translation is CASSSTDSPYEQYF.

V and J are TRBV7-6 and TRBJ1-1; D not certain. The V end lost 3 bases, the J end lost 4 bases, and 15 bases lay between the germline ends. The CDR3 contains 15 residues. CDR1 is SGHVS and CDR2 is FNYEAQ in the germline V gene. The CDR3 protein is CASSLTQDGGTEAFF. CDR3 coding DNA: TGTGCCAGCAGCTTGACCCAGGATGGTGGCACTGAAGCTTTCTTT.

The J gene is TRBJ2-1, the V gene TRBV7-9, with 9 bases identical to TRBD1. The CDR3 contains 16 residues. Germline V gene sequence: CDR1 SEHNR, CDR2 FQNEAQ (reference sequence). Losses at the gene ends were 5 bases for V and 3 bases for J; bases not matched to a gene: 8. The CDR3 sequence is CASSLSGQGGYNEQFF. CDR3 DNA sequence: TGTGCCAGCAGCCTATCGGGACAGGGAGGCTACAATGAGCAGTTCTTC.

The genes are TRBV6-1 and TRBJ1-4, with 8 bases that match TRBD1. This CDR3 comprises 15 residues. Trimming cost V 2 bases and J 8 bases; bases outside gene matches: 7. Germline lookup yields CDR1 MNHNS and CDR2 SASEGT. As DNA, the CDR3 is TGTGCCAGCAGTGAACAGGGGGCCGGGAGGGAAAAACTGTTTTTT. It specifies CASSEQGAGREKLFF.

The V call is TRBV18, the J call TRBJ2-3, with D perhaps matching TRBD1 (5 bases). With 0 bases removed from V and 0 bases from J, the gap between germline ends came to 10 bases. This CDR3 is built from 16 residues. CDR1 KGHSH and CDR2 LQKENI come from the germline V gene. CDR3 in amino acids: CASSPPTASSTDTQYF. CDR3 in DNA: TGTGCCAGCTCACCACCGACAGCCTCTAGCACAGATACGCAGTATTTT.

The rearrangement joins TRBV4-1 to TRBJ2-7, with TRBD1 matching 9 bases. This CDR3 is 14 amino acids long. Germline-derived CDR1 and CDR2 are MGHRA and YSYEKL. The V and J ends lost 3 bases and 2 bases, in that order; junction bases with no gene match: 2. DNA of the CDR3: TGCGCCAGCAGCCAGGGACAGGGCGCCTACGAGCAGTACTTC. Amino acids: CASSQGQGAYEQYF.

The chain employs TRBV5-6 and TRBJ2-7, with 9 nucleotides matching TRBD2. After removal of 3 bases from V and 1 base from J, the junction contained 14 bases not matched to a gene. Germline V gene data show CDR1 as SGHDT and CDR2 as YYEEEE. The CDR3 length is 18 residues. CDR3 residues: CASSSSILAGEESYEQYF. The CDR3 coding sequence is TGTGCCAGCAGCTCTTCTATCTTAGCGGGAGAGGAATCCTACGAGCAGTACTTC. The complete variable domain, with remaining parts taken from reference TRBV5-6 and TRBJ2-7, reads DAGVTQSPTHLIKTRGQQVTLRCSPKSGHDTVSWYQQALGQGPQFIFQYYEEEERQRGNFPDRFSGHQFPNYSSELNVNALLLGDSALYLCASSSSILAGEESYEQYFGPGTRLTVT.

This chain uses TRBV4-1 with TRBJ2-3; 12 bases map to TRBD2. This CDR3 region has 17 residues. Germline V gene data show CDR1 as MGHRA and CDR2 as YSYEKL. V lost 3 bases and J lost 4; bases outside the gene matches: 8. CDR3 amino acids: CASSQASGGVTADTQYF. The CDR3 bases are TGCGCCAGCAGCCAGGCTAGCGGGGGGGTTACCGCAGATACGCAGTATTTT.

The chain recombines TRBV6-1 with TRBJ2-7; maybe TRBD2 (5 bases). Trimming took 6 bases from V and 3 from J, leaving 12 bases between them. Looked up from germline, CDR1 is MNHNS and CDR2 is SASEGT. The CDR3 contains 13 residues. The CDR3 reads CASRSVEGYEQYF. As DNA, the CDR3 is TGTGCCAGCAGATCCGTAGAGGGCTACGAGCAGTACTTC.

The gene calls are TRBV19 and TRBJ1-1; the D gene is possibly TRBD1 (5 bases). The V and J ends lost 6 bases and 2 bases respectively, with 13 bases between them. Germline V gene data show CDR1 as LNHDA and CDR2 as SQIVND (reference sequence). This CDR3 contains 14 residues. In DNA form, the CDR3 reads TGTGCCAGTAGATTTGGGGGGGTAAACACTGAAGCTTTCTTT. It translates to CASRFGGVNTEAFF.

Here the CDR3 reads CAISESFRDSRLGNTIYF. The CDR3 DNA reads as TGTGCCATCAGTGAGTCGTTCCGGGACAGCAGACTAGGAAACACCATATATTTT. This chain joins TRBV10-3 and TRBJ1-3; the match to TRBD1 covers 7 bases. Germline CDR1 is ENHRY and CDR2 is SYGVKD. The CDR3 loop spans 18 amino acids. J gave up 4 bases and V 0 bases, and 12 bases lay outside the gene matches.